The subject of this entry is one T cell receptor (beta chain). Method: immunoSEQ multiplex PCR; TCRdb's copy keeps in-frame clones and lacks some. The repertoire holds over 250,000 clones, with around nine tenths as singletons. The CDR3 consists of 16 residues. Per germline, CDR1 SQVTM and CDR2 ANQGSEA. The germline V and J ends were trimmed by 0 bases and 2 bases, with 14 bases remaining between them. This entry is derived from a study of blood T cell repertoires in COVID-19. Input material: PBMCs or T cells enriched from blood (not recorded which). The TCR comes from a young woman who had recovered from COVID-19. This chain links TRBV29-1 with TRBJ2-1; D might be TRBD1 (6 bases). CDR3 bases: TGCAGCGTTGAAGATCCGAGGGACACCGCCTACAATGAGCAGTTCTTC. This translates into CSVEDPRDTAYNEQFF.